The 15 T cell receptor beta chains in this list originate from one sample, sequenced in a study of beta chain features in type 1 diabetes. Of the isolated RNA, all was reverse transcribed, and so the sequenced material was expressed TCRB transcripts. Measured with immunoSEQ multiplex PCR; TCRdb has only the in-frame clones, and not every one. The sample lists hundreds of thousands of clones, about a sixth occurring once. The sequenced sample consisted of naive CD4+ T cells from blood. These receptors all come from a woman aged 18 to 35 in good health.

This clone was counted a few times. V usage is TRBV5-1 and J usage is TRBJ2-5; D remains unclear. V lost 1 base to trimming and J lost 1 base, with 5 bases between them. The CDR3 consists of 13 residues. CDR1 SGHRS and CDR2 YFSETQ come from the germline V gene. CDR3 DNA: TGCGCCAGCAGCTTGATTGTCCAAGAGACCCAGTACTTC. Amino acid sequence: CASSLIVQETQYF.

This chain links TRBV20-1 with TRBJ1-1; D might be TRBD1 (6 bases). The germline gives CDR1 DFQATT, CDR2 SNEGSKA (reference sequence). The CDR3 loop spans 11 amino acids. V was clipped by 7 bases and J by 7 bases, with 13 bases between them. CDR3 amino acids: CSGVDSIEAFF. In DNA, the CDR3 is TGCAGTGGTGTGGACAGCATTGAAGCTTTCTTT.

J is TRBJ2-3 and V is TRBV6-5; 7 nucleotides align to TRBD1. This CDR3 has 13 residues. Germline V gene data show CDR1 as MNHEY and CDR2 as SVGAGI. The ends lost 6 bases at V and 2 bases at J; junction bases unmatched: 2. CDR3 in amino acids: CASRGQVTDTQYF. In nucleotides, the CDR3 is TGTGCCAGCAGAGGACAGGTCACAGATACGCAGTATTTT.

This clone was seen a few times. The chain links TRBV28 to TRBJ2-5; tentatively, D is TRBD1 (6 bases). V shed 2 bases and J shed 4 bases, with 14 bases lying between them. This CDR3 is 15 amino acids long. Germline V gene sequence: CDR1 MDHEN, CDR2 SYDVKM. Here the CDR3 DNA reads TGTGCCAGCAGTTTAGTCTACAGGGTCGGAGAGACCCAGTACTTC. This sequence encodes CASSLVYRVGETQYF.

The chain links TRBV29-1 to TRBJ1-4, with a possible D match to TRBD1 (5 bases). The germline V and J ends were trimmed by 4 bases and 4 bases, with 7 bases remaining between them. The CDR3 is made up of 12 amino acids. Germline CDR1 and CDR2: SQVTM and ANQGSEA. CDR3 in DNA: TGCAGCGTTGTGACAGTTAATGAAAAACTGTTTTTT. The encoded protein is CSVVTVNEKLFF.

The chain joins TRBV5-4 to TRBJ2-1; either TRBD1 or TRBD2 may fit D (6 bases each). This CDR3 spans 19 amino acids. Trimming removed 4 bases at V and 0 bases at J, with 23 bases between. Germline CDR1 is SGHNT and CDR2 is YYREEE (reference sequence). The CDR3 sequence: CASSPGVFVGGLSYNEQFF. The DNA for the CDR3 is TGTGCCAGCAGCCCGGGGGTATTTGTTGGGGGCCTCTCCTACAATGAGCAGTTCTTC.

This clone was observed a handful of times. The V and J genes are TRBV28 and TRBJ1-5; D gene unclear. The germline CDR1 and CDR2 sequences are MDHEN and SYDVKM. Between the trimmed V and J ends, which lost 2 bases and 13 bases, there was a span of 9 bases. The CDR3 runs 11 residues. CDR3 nucleotide sequence: TGTGCCAGCAGTTTAGCCGGGAAGCAGCATTTT. It encodes CASSLAGKQHF.

This clone was recorded a few times. J is TRBJ1-5 and V is TRBV10-3; D perhaps matches TRBD1 (6 bases). V was shortened by 2 bases and J by 11 bases, with 13 bases between the two germline ends. The germline CDR1 and CDR2 sequences are ENHRY and SYGVKD. This CDR3 is 13 amino acids long. In DNA form, the CDR3 reads TGTGCCATCAGTGAGACAGAGGGGGAGGCCCAGCATTTT. Translated: CAISETEGEAQHF.

This clone was counted between two and nine times. This sequence joins TRBV6-5 and TRBJ2-2; D not resolved. Trimming took 6 bases from V and 2 from J, leaving 7 bases between them. The CDR3 has 13 residues. Germline values: CDR1 MNHEY, CDR2 SVGAGI. In nucleotides, the CDR3 is TGTGCCAGCAGGCCGGGCAACACCGGGGAGCTGTTTTTT. Its protein is CASRPGNTGELFF.

The V call is TRBV7-2, the J call TRBJ2-3; 10 nucleotides align to TRBD2. The germline CDR1 and CDR2 sequences are SGHTA and FQGNSA. The junction had 15 bases not matched to a gene; V was cut back by 1 base and J by 5 bases. The CDR3 totals 19 residues. CDR3 sequence reads: CASSLGGTSETQRKDTQYF. CDR3 nucleotide sequence: TGTGCCAGCAGCTTAGGGGGGACTAGCGAGACCCAAAGAAAAGATACGCAGTATTTT.

This clone was seen a handful of times. At the DNA level, this CDR3 is encoded by other sequences in the same sample as well. The gene calls are TRBV28 and TRBJ2-1; possible D gene TRBD2, 5 bases. Germline V gives CDR1 MDHEN, CDR2 SYDVKM. The CDR3 spans 13 residues. The ends were cut back, 6 bases at V and 4 bases at J, with 10 bases in the middle. The CDR3 sequence is CASSLGGYNEQFF. The CDR3 region has the DNA TGTGCCAGCAGCCTAGGCGGGTACAATGAGCAGTTCTTC.

The table lists this clone with a few counts. The chain couples TRBV4-3 to TRBJ2-7, with 9 bases aligning to TRBD2. V lost 2 bases to trimming and J lost 0 bases; unmatched junction nucleotides: 2. CDR3 size: 15 residues. Germline V gene sequence: CDR1 LGHNA, CDR2 YSLEER. This CDR3 reads CASSQTSGSSYEQYF. The CDR3 DNA is TGCGCCAGCAGCCAAACTAGCGGGTCCTCCTACGAGCAGTACTTC.

This clone has more than one count but fewer than ten. The genes are TRBV29-1 and TRBJ2-6; the D is unclear. The CDR3 runs to 14 residues. CDR1 and CDR2 from the germline V gene are SQVTM and ANQGSEA. Trimming removed 5 bases at V and 0 bases at J, with 8 bases between. This CDR3 reads CSVYGGSGANVLTF. The CDR3 DNA follows: TGCAGCGTTTATGGCGGCTCTGGGGCCAACGTCCTGACTTTC.

CDR3 amino acids: CASSLSGQGGYEQYF. As DNA, the CDR3 is TGTGCCAGCAGTTTATCGGGACAGGGTGGTTACGAGCAGTACTTC. The V and J genes are TRBV28 and TRBJ2-7; 9 bases fit TRBD1. The CDR3 is made up of 15 amino acids. V shed 1 base, J shed 4 bases, and the junction held 5 bases outside the gene matches. Germline V lookup: CDR1 MDHEN, CDR2 SYDVKM.

This clone was recorded a few times. V gene TRBV14 combines with J gene TRBJ1-4; TRBD1 matches 8 bases. The CDR3 sequence is 18 residues long. Germline-derived CDR1 and CDR2 are SGHDN and FVKESK. Trimming cost V 0 bases and J 7 bases; bases outside gene matches: 13. As DNA, the CDR3 is TGTGCCAGCAGCCAAGATCGTAACTCAGGGGGCTGGGGTGAAAAACTGTTTTTT. As protein: CASSQDRNSGGWGEKLFF.